This TCR beta chain was identified in a study of glioma-infiltrating T cells after dendritic cell vaccination. Findings and limits, study-wide: Complete blood and tumor specimen sets were limited to few patients.

The CDR3 contains 16 residues. Trimming at V came to 5 bases and at J to 0 bases, leaving 4 bases not matched to a gene. Germline assignment: CDR1 PRHDT and CDR2 FYEKMQ (reference sequence). Regarding this clone: The target antigen is unknown.

Isocitrate dehydrogenase mutation was absent in all glioblastoma patients. PBMC were collected before vaccination, two weeks after the third vaccination, and at progression. The table came from immunoSEQ multiplex PCR; TCRdb's copy has only in-frame clones and leaves some out. The data hold roughly 90,000 clones, with 86% observed a single time. The sequenced sample was blood, obtained before dendritic cell vaccination. V gene TRBV13 combines with J gene TRBJ2-1, with 10 bases that match TRBD2. The TCR comes from a human donor with glioblastoma. The CDR3 sequence is CASSPGLASSYNEQFF. CDR3 DNA sequence: TGTGCCAGCAGCCCGGGACTAGCGAGCTCCTACAATGAGCAGTTCTTC.